This T cell receptor beta chain was retrieved from a study of regulatory T cells in long-lasting Graves disease. The study, taken as a whole, reports: Favored usage of TRBV28, TRBJ1-2 and TRBJ2-5 was recorded in persistent disease. Thyroid tissue was not sampled; only peripheral blood was.

Specified time point: newly diagnosed GD, antithyroid drugs for less than 3 months. Extracted RNA from PBMCs served as the source of the TCR library. Libraries of TCR beta came from iRepertoire HTBI primers plus Arm-PCR of CDR3 regions. MiXCR, applied by TCRdb to the multiplex PCR reads, yields one record per CDR3 protein. The sample contains a few hundred thousand distinct CDR3 sequences, around 16% of which appear only once. The CDR3 spans 15 residues. V lost 3 bases to trimming and J lost 0 bases, with 12 bases between them. Germline CDR1 is LNHNV and CDR2 is YYDKDF (reference sequence). In the case of this clonotype: The antigen remains unidentified.

These same records also appear under a second study, on T cells in Graves' hyperthyroidism and ophthalmopathy. That publication notes: The model forecast ophthalmopathy, anticipating it by a median roughly 6.5 months before onset.

The sequence was collected from a woman aged 18-29 years with Graves disease. The chain uses TRBV15 and TRBJ2-7; D remains unclear. The source was peripheral blood mononuclear cells (PBMCs), collected at new diagnosis, from a patient treated with antithyroid drugs. The CDR3 here is CATSRTPTDSYEQYF. CDR3 DNA sequence: TGTGCCACCAGCAGGACCCCGACTGACTCCTACGAGCAGTACTTC. The full variable domain, completed using reference TRBV15 and TRBJ2-7, is DAMVIQNPRYQVTQFGKPVTLSCSQTLNHNVMYWYQQKSSQAPKLLFHYYDKDFNNEADTPDNFQSRRPNTSFCFLDIRSPGLGDTAMYLCATSRTPTDSYEQYFGPGTRLTVT.